This is a list of T cell receptor beta chains from one sample in a study of tumor-infiltrating lymphocytes in primary liver carcinoma. Each CDR3 protein gets one entry after TCRdb re-called the multiplex PCR reads with MiXCR. The repertoire holds around 210,000 distinct CDR3 sequences, with 65% as singletons. The sample consisted of peripheral blood. The receptors stem from an older woman with primary liver carcinoma and hepatitis B virus infection. Each CDR3 is given without its conserved first and last residue. Clone size, where shown, is once, few, many, or a class for clones that have expanded.

V gene: TRBV29-1
clone size: .
CDR3 protein: SVSRRAITDTQY

V gene: TRBV6-5
clone size: .
CDR3 protein: VSRKINGNQPQH

V gene: TRBV20-1
clone size: .
CDR3 protein: SAPQRASYEQY

V gene: TRBV5-4
clone size: many
CDR3 protein: ASSSTYGAGELF

V gene: TRBV11-3
clone size: .
CDR3 protein: AISGGSETQY

V gene: TRBV12-3/TRBV12-4
clone size: many
CDR3 protein: ASSFLEGSYNSPLH

V gene: TRBV11-2
clone size: .
CDR3 protein: ASSYNEHY

V gene: TRBV28
clone size: .
CDR3 protein: ASSSGLARTYEQY

V gene: TRBV2
clone size: .
CDR3 protein: ASSPRARGRTEAF

V gene: TRBV20-1
clone size: .
CDR3 protein: SATPPRLAEMTNRGTDTQY

V gene: TRBV7-3
clone size: few
CDR3 protein: ASSLGQRGAPRSDEQF

V gene: TRBV4-1
clone size: .
CDR3 protein: ASSHAGSTSYEQY

V gene: TRBV7-9
clone size: .
CDR3 protein: ASGLKIGSTDTQY

V gene: TRBV20-1
clone size: .
CDR3 protein: SARPSEYQETQY

V gene: TRBV13
clone size: .
CDR3 protein: TSSSTGLAGYSYEQY

V gene: TRBV5-5
clone size: many
CDR3 protein: ASSRGVTGANYGYT

V gene: TRBV5-1
clone size: once
CDR3 protein: SSSFGELQETQY

V gene: TRBV6-1
clone size: many
CDR3 protein: ASIQKVMGNQPQH

V gene: TRBV6-2/TRBV6-3
clone size: .
CDR3 protein: TTSYRAQGGEQY